These 30 T cell receptor beta chains were sequenced from one sample in a study of cytomegalovirus exposure and HLA in healthy donors. Primers included in the PCR were 60 Vbeta and 13 Jbeta primers. TCRdb's table, derived via immunoSEQ multiplex PCR, lists solely in-frame clones and lacks some. Its table records about 120,000 clones. Source material: PBMCs. The receptors stem from a man aged 18 to 30 in good health and CMV-seronegative.

This rearrangement joins TRBV18 to TRBJ1-5, with D perhaps TRBD1 (6 bases). Looked up from germline, CDR1 is KGHSH and CDR2 is LQKENI. V lost 3 bases, J lost 0 bases, and 18 bases lay in between. This CDR3 has 18 amino acids. CDR3 DNA: TGTGCCAGCTCACCTGCGGGGGGGCCGGGACTTAGCAATCAGCCCCAGCATTTT. This encodes CASSPAGGPGLSNQPQHF.

This chain joins TRBV30 and TRBJ1-6; 8 bases line up with TRBD1. Trimming took 1 base from V and 6 from J; bases not matched to a gene: 5. This CDR3 region has 15 residues. Germline-derived CDR1 and CDR2 are GTSNPN and SVGIG (reference sequence). In DNA, the CDR3 is TGTGCCTGGAGTGCCCTGACAGGGGCTAATTCACCCCTCCACTTT. It translates to CAWSALTGANSPLHF.

The chain employs TRBV7-8 and TRBJ2-7; 11 positions match TRBD2. CDR3 length: 15 residues. The germline V gene has CDR1 SGHVS and CDR2 FQNEAQ. The J segment lost 2 bases and the V segment lost 5 bases, leaving 5 bases of the junction unmatched. The CDR3 region is CASSSRLAGPYEQYF. The CDR3 DNA is TGTGCCAGCAGCAGTCGACTAGCGGGGCCCTACGAGCAGTACTTC.

This chain connects TRBV5-1 to TRBJ1-5; a possible D gene is TRBD1 (5 bases). Trimming took 5 bases from V and 15 from J, leaving 15 bases between them. Germline CDR1 and CDR2: SGHRS and YFSETQ. The CDR3 loop spans 11 amino acids. The DNA of the CDR3 is TGCGCCAGCAGGGGGGGGGACGTTTGGCATTTT. Translating gives CASRGGDVWHF.

Notes on this clone: The same CDR3 arises from other DNA sequences in this sample as well. This chain joins TRBV5-1 and TRBJ2-3; tentatively, D is TRBD1 (8 bases). The germline V gene encodes CDR1 SGHRS and CDR2 YFSETQ. The CDR3 contains 15 residues. V lost 0 bases and J lost 9, with 17 bases in between. The CDR3 DNA is TGCGCCAGCAGCTTGGCCCAGGGAGGGGACAGGACGCAGTATTTT. As protein: CASSLAQGGDRTQYF.

This sequence joins TRBV9 and TRBJ1-1; D is undetermined. Trimming left V 0 bases short and J 3 bases short, with 9 bases between. The CDR3 covers 14 residues. Germline V gene sequence: CDR1 SGDLS, CDR2 YYNGEE. DNA for the CDR3: TGTGCCAGCAGCGTAGAGCCCGACTACACTGAAGCTTTCTTT. It encodes CASSVEPDYTEAFF.

J is TRBJ1-1 and V is TRBV23-1, with TRBD1 matching over 9 bases. TRBV23-1 is classed as an ORF, of uncertain function. The junction had 17 bases not matched to a gene; V was cut back by 4 bases and J by 11 bases. CDR3 length: 16 amino acids. This CDR3 reads CASSLSLGTGKPWAFF. The CDR3 DNA is TGCGCCAGCAGTCTCTCCTTAGGGACAGGGAAGCCTTGGGCTTTCTTT.

The rearrangement links TRBV2 to TRBJ1-3; 8 positions match TRBD1. The CDR3 is 15 residues long. The V gene's germline CDR1 is SNHLY and CDR2 FYNNEI. V shed 6 bases, J shed 4 bases, and the junction held 8 bases outside the gene matches. The CDR3 protein is CASRLQGARGNTIYF. CDR3 coding DNA: TGTGCCAGCAGACTTCAGGGGGCGCGGGGAAACACCATATATTTT.

The V call is TRBV9, the J call TRBJ2-1; possible D gene TRBD2, 5 bases. The V end lost 3 bases, the J end lost 10 bases, and 14 bases lay between the germline ends. The germline gives CDR1 SGDLS, CDR2 YYNGEE. CDR3 length: 13 amino acids. The CDR3 protein is CASSAGLGGEQFF. The CDR3 region has the DNA TGTGCCAGCAGCGCCGGACTGGGTGGGGAGCAGTTCTTC.

The V gene is TRBV27, the J gene TRBJ2-7; D is perhaps TRBD1 (5 bases). This CDR3 spans 15 amino acids. Germline V gene data show CDR1 as MNHEY and CDR2 as SMNVEV (reference sequence). The V end was cut by 3 bases, the J end by 6 bases, with 18 bases between. CDR3 amino acids: CASSFDTGMGREQYF. The CDR3 region has the DNA TGTGCCAGCAGTTTCGACACCGGAATGGGGCGCGAGCAGTACTTC.

A word on this clone: Other DNA sequences in this sample translate to the same CDR3. J is TRBJ1-1 and V is TRBV19; TRBD1 aligns across 7 bases. The J segment lost 3 bases and the V segment lost 6 bases, leaving 4 bases of the junction unmatched. The CDR3 has 13 residues. The germline CDR1 and CDR2 sequences are LNHDA and SQIVND (reference sequence). Written as DNA, the CDR3 is TGTGCCAGTAGCGTAGACAGGGACACTGAAGCTTTCTTT. Translated, it gives CASSVDRDTEAFF. The variable domain in full, with the rest retrieved from reference TRBV19 and TRBJ1-1, is DGGITQSPKYLFRKEGQNVTLSCEQNLNHDAMYWYRQDPGQGLRLIYYSQIVNDFQKGDIAEGYSVSREKKESFPLTVTSAQKNPTAFYLCASSVDRDTEAFFGQGTRLTVV.

A note on this clone: A junction boundary mismatches the germline segment, possibly from a read error. The rearrangement joins TRBV11-2 to TRBJ1-6, with 7 bases aligning to TRBD1. CDR3 size: 16 residues. CDR1 is SGHAT, CDR2 FQNNGV, per germline. The CDR3 sequence is CASTDDREGNKSPLHF. For the CDR3, the DNA is TGTGCCAGCACCGATGACAGGGAAGGAAATAAATCACCCCTCCACTTT.

The rearrangement uses TRBV10-1 and TRBJ1-5; 8 positions match TRBD1. V was pared by 4 bases and J by 7 bases, with 3 bases of the junction left unmatched. The V gene's germline CDR1 is WNHNN and CDR2 SYGVQD (reference sequence). The CDR3 extends over 13 amino acids. The CDR3, as DNA: TGCGCCAGCAGTGCGACAGGGGAGCAGCCCCAGCATTTT. It is translated as CASSATGEQPQHF.

The gene calls are TRBV6-1 and TRBJ2-1; 12 nucleotides match TRBD2. V gave up 4 bases and J gave up 4 bases; unmatched junction bases: 2. The CDR3 loop spans 15 amino acids. Germline loops: CDR1 MNHNS, CDR2 SASEGT. The DNA of the CDR3 is TGTGCCAGCAGTGCCGGGACTAGCGGGTACAATGAGCAGTTCTTC. Translated: CASSAGTSGYNEQFF.

The V gene is TRBV7-9, the J gene TRBJ1-4, with 8 bases that match TRBD1. The CDR3 extends over 19 amino acids. From germline, CDR1 is SEHNR and CDR2 FQNEAQ (reference sequence). Trimming took 5 bases from V and 5 from J; bases not matched to a gene: 19. The CDR3 region is CASSPTPGQDQYSNEKLFF. DNA for the CDR3: TGTGCCAGCAGCCCCACCCCGGGACAGGATCAATACTCAAATGAAAAACTGTTTTTT.

J is TRBJ1-2 and V is TRBV28; TRBD1 matches at 10 bases. The CDR3 runs 14 residues. Germline V gene data show CDR1 as MDHEN and CDR2 as SYDVKM. V gave up 7 bases and J gave up 6 bases; unmatched junction bases: 8. The DNA of the CDR3 is TGTGCCAGCACCGAGACAGGGGGCCGGAATGGCTACACCTTC. Translation gives CASTETGGRNGYTF.

CDR3 sequence: CASSFFRDQPQHF. DNA of the CDR3: TGTGCCAGCAGCTTTTTCAGGGATCAGCCCCAGCATTTT. J is TRBJ1-5 and V is TRBV7-9, with D perhaps TRBD1 (5 bases). The CDR3 loop spans 13 amino acids. CDR1 is SEHNR, CDR2 FQNEAQ, per germline (reference sequence). The V end was cut by 3 bases, the J end by 5 bases, with 8 bases between. The full variable domain, rest sourced from reference TRBV7-9 and TRBJ1-5, is DTGVSQNPRHKITKRGQNVTFRCDPISEHNRLYWYRQTLGQGPEFLTYFQNEAQLEKSRLLSDRFSAERPKGSFSTLEIQRTEQGDSAMYLCASSFFRDQPQHFGDGTRLSIL.

The chain is built from TRBV30 and TRBJ1-4, with D tentatively TRBD1 (5 bases). Trimming took off 5 bases at V and 8 bases at J, with 18 bases between the two ends. CDR1 and CDR2 (germline): GTSNPN, SVGIG (reference sequence). CDR3 length: 14 residues. The CDR3 is CAWSTVRGSEKLFF. Written as DNA, the CDR3 is TGTGCCTGGTCGACAGTCCGCGGTTCCGAAAAACTGTTTTTT.

The rearrangement joins TRBV19 to TRBJ2-7; 7 nucleotides line up with TRBD2. The CDR3 length is 15 residues. Germline CDR1 LNHDA, CDR2 SQIVND (reference sequence). The trim removed 5 bases at V and 4 bases at J, leaving 11 bases unmatched. CDR3 protein: CASSAFGAGSYEQYF. The CDR3 nucleotides are TGTGCCAGTAGTGCTTTTGGAGCGGGATCGTACGAGCAGTACTTC.

The rearrangement uses TRBV6-5 and TRBJ2-2; 9 bases are shared with TRBD2. J gave up 4 bases and V 4 bases, and 7 bases lay outside the gene matches. CDR1 and CDR2 (germline): MNHEY, SVGAGI. This CDR3 has 16 residues. The DNA of the CDR3 is TGTGCCAGCAGTTCGACTAGCGGTCGCGGCACCGGGGAGCTGTTTTTT. Translation: CASSSTSGRGTGELFF.

This chain joins TRBV20-1 and TRBJ1-3; 7 bases are shared with TRBD1. Germline CDR1 reads DFQATT; CDR2 reads SNEGSKA (reference sequence). This CDR3 has 11 amino acids. Trimming removed 6 bases from V and 4 bases from J; junction bases left unmatched: 0. CDR3 in DNA: TGCAGTGCACAGGGGGGAAACACCATATATTTT. It codes for CSAQGGNTIYF.

The chain combines TRBV10-3 with TRBJ1-5; no definite D call. V lost 0 bases and J 8 bases, leaving 11 bases between the germline ends. The CDR3 spans 14 residues. The germline CDR1 and CDR2 sequences are ENHRY and SYGVKD. CDR3 protein: CAISESSQIKPQHF. The CDR3 DNA follows: TGTGCCATCAGTGAGTCATCCCAGATCAAGCCCCAGCATTTT.

The chain recombines TRBV15 with TRBJ2-7, with TRBD1 as a possible D gene (6 bases). The CDR3 length is 16 residues. In germline, CDR1 is LNHNV, CDR2 YYDKDF (reference sequence). The V end was cut by 6 bases, the J end by 0 bases, with 18 bases between. The DNA of the CDR3 is TGTGCCACCAGAGCTAACAGGGATGGCATCTCCTACGAGCAGTACTTC. This translates into CATRANRDGISYEQYF.

The chain links TRBV7-9 to TRBJ2-1, with D tentatively TRBD1 (6 bases). CDR1 SEHNR and CDR2 FQNEAQ come from the germline V gene (reference sequence). CDR3 length equals 14 residues. Trimming cost V 6 bases and J 8 bases, with 17 bases left between them. The CDR3 region is CASSLDSIFHEQFF. In nucleotides, the CDR3 is TGTGCCAGCAGTTTGGACAGTATATTCCATGAGCAGTTCTTC.

V is TRBV10-2 and J is TRBJ2-2; D uncertain. Per germline, CDR1 WSHSY and CDR2 SAAADI. Between the trimmed V and J ends, which lost 1 base and 7 bases, there was a span of 7 bases. The CDR3 has 13 residues. The CDR3 spells CASSEYRLGELFF. The CDR3, as DNA: TGCGCCAGCAGTGAGTATCGTCTCGGGGAGCTGTTTTTT.

J is TRBJ2-5 and V is TRBV5-4; 7 nucleotides agree with TRBD2. The J call is doubtful: the DNA matches TRBJ2-7 better. The CDR3 is 17 residues long. The germline CDR1 and CDR2 sequences are SGHNT and YYREEE (reference sequence). The CDR3 DNA follows: TGTGCCAGCAGGTGGTCGGGGGGAGCGGGATCCTACTACGAGCAGTACTTC. Translated, it gives CASRWSGGAGSYYEQYF.

Concerning this clone itself: Other DNA sequences in this sample translate to the same CDR3. V is TRBV6-1 and J is TRBJ2-7; 7 bases match TRBD2. This CDR3 is 14 amino acids long. CDR1 MNHNS and CDR2 SASEGT come from the germline V gene. Unmatched junction bases numbered 3, after V lost 4 bases and J lost 0 bases. In DNA form, the CDR3 reads TGTGCCAGCAGTGGGCGGGGGAGCTCCTACGAGCAGTACTTC. Translation gives CASSGRGSSYEQYF.

V is TRBV30 and J is TRBJ1-1; D is ambiguous. The length of the CDR3 is 11 residues. Germline CDR1 reads GTSNPN; CDR2 reads SVGIG (reference sequence). V was cut by 0 bases and J by 10 bases, with 9 bases left in between. CDR3 protein: CAWSVVSGAFF. For the CDR3, the DNA is TGTGCCTGGAGTGTGGTTTCGGGAGCTTTCTTT.

The rearrangement uses TRBV6-6 and TRBJ1-1, with 8 positions matching TRBD1. Germline assignment: CDR1 MNHNY and CDR2 SVGAGI (reference sequence). With V trimmed by 5 bases and J by 2 bases, 4 bases remained unmatched. CDR3 size: 14 residues. The CDR3: CASSTAGGNTEAFF. The CDR3, as DNA: TGTGCCAGCAGTACCGCAGGGGGCAACACTGAAGCTTTCTTT.

The chain couples TRBV15 to TRBJ2-7; 13 bases map to TRBD2. Germline CDR1 reads LNHNV; CDR2 reads YYDKDF (reference sequence). The CDR3 extends over 15 amino acids. V shed 4 bases, J shed 4 bases, and the junction held 4 bases outside the gene matches. CDR3 protein: CATSKTSGRAYEQYF. DNA for the CDR3: TGTGCCACCAGCAAAACTAGCGGGAGGGCTTACGAGCAGTACTTC.